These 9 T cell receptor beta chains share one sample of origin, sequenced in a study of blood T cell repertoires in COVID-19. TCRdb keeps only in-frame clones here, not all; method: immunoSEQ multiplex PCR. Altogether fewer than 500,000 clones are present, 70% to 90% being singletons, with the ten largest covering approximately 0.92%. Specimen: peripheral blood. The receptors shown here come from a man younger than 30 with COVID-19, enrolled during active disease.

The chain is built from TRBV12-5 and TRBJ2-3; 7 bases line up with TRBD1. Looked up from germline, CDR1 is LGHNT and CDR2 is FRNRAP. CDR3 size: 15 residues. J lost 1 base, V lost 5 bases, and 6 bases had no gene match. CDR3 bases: TGTGCTAGTGGTATCGGGGACAGCGGCACAGATACGCAGTATTTT. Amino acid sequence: CASGIGDSGTDTQYF.

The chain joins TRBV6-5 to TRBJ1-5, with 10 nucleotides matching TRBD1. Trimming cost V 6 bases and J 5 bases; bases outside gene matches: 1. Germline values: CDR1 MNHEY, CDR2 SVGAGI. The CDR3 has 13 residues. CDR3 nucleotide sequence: TGTGCCAGCAGGGGACAGGGGCATCAGCCCCAGCATTTT. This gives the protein CASRGQGHQPQHF.

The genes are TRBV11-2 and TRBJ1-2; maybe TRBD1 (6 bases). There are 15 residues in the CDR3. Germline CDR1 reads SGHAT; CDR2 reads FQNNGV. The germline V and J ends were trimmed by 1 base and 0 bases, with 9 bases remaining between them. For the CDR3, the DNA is TGTGCCAGCAGCTTAGCGACAGGAGCTAACTATGGCTACACCTTC. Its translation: CASSLATGANYGYTF. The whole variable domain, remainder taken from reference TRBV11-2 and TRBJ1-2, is EAGVAQSPRYKIIEKRQSVAFWCNPISGHATLYWYQQILGQGPKLLIQFQNNGVVDDSQLPKDRFSAERLKGVDSTLKIQPAKLEDSAVYLCASSLATGANYGYTFGSGTRLTVV.

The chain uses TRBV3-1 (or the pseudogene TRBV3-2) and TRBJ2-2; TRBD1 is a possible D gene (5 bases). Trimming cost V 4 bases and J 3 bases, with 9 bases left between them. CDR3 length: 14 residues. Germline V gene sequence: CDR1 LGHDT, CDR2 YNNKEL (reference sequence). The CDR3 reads CASSRTRDTGELFF. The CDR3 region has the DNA TGTGCCAGCAGCCGAACCAGGGACACCGGGGAGCTGTTTTTT.

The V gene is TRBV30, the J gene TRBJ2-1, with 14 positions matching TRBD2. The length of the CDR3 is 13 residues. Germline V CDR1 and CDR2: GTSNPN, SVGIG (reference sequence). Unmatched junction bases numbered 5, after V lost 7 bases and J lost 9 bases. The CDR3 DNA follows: TGTGCCTACCGGACTAGCGGGAGGTTTGAGCAGTTCTTC. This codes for CAYRTSGRFEQFF.

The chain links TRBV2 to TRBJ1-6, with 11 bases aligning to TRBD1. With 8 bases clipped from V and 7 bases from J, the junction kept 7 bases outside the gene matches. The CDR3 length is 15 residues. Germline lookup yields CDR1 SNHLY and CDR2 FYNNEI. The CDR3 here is CASGPGQGANSPLHF. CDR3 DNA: TGTGCCAGCGGTCCCGGACAGGGGGCGAATTCACCCCTCCACTTT.

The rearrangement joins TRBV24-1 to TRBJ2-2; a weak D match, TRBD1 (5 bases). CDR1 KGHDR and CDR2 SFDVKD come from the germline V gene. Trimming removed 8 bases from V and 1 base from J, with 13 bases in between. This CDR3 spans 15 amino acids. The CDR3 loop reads CATICPRENTGELFF. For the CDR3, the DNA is TGTGCCACCATTTGTCCCAGGGAGAACACCGGGGAGCTGTTTTTT.

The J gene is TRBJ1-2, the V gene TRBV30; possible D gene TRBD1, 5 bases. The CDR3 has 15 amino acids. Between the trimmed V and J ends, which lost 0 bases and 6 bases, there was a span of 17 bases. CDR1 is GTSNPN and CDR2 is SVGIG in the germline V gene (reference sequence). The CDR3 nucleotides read TGTGCCTGGAGTGTATTCGACATCACAGGCGATGGCTACACCTTC. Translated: CAWSVFDITGDGYTF. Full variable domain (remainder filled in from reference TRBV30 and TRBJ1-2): SQTIHQWPATLVQPVGSPLSLECTVEGTSNPNLYWYRQAAGRGLQLLFYSVGIGQISSEVPQNLSASRPQDRQFILSSKKLLLSDSGFYLCAWSVFDITGDGYTFGSGTRLTVV.

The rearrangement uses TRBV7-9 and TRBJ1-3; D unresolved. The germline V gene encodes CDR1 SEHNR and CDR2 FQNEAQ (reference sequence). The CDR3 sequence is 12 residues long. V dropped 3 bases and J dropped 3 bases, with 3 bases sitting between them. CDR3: CASSFVGNTIYF. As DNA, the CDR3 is TGTGCCAGCAGCTTCGTTGGAAACACCATATATTTT.